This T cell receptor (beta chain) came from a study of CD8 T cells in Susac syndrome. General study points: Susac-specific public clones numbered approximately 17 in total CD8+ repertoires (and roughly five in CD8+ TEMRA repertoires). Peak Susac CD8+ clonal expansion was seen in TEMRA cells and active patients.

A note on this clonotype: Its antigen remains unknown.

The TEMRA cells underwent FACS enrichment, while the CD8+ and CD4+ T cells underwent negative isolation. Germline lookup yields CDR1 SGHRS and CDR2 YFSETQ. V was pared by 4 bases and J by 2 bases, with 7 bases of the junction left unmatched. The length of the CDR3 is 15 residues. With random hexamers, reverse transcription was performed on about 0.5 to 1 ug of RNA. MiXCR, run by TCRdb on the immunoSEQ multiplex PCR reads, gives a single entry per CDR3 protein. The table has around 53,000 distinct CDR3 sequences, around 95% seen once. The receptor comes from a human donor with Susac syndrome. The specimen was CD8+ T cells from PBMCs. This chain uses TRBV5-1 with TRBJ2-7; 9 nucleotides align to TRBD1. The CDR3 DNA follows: TGCGCCAGCAGCCCGGACAGGGGCTCTACCTACGAGCAGTACTTC. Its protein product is CASSPDRGSTYEQYF.